This T cell receptor (beta chain) appears in the sequencing data of a study of blood T cells in healthy people across ages. Using a J-beta primer mix together with a sample-barcoded 5' primer, a second PCR was run for about 7 to 12 cycles. The template-switch adaptor, which had 12 random nucleotides, put a tag on each cDNA molecule. Each CDR3 protein is one row after TCRdb ran MiXCR on the 5' RACE reads. This table has some 1.4 million distinct CDR3 sequences, roughly 40% appearing once. General observations from the study: Naive T cell percentage showed a strong correlation with the diversity of TCR beta. Older age went with lower TCR beta diversity per million T cells, in a roughly linear way. Naive and antigen-experienced cells could not be conclusively compared, given unsorted PBMCs.

The CDR3 loop spans 12 amino acids. The V end was cut by 0 bases, the J end by 4 bases, with 6 bases between. The germline CDR1 and CDR2 sequences are SQVTM and ANQGSEA. On this clonotype itself: Its matching antigen is unknown.

The sequenced material came from blood. This sequence was found in a woman aged 18-29 years in good health. This rearrangement joins TRBV29-1 to TRBJ1-2; D not certain. The CDR3 DNA reads TGCAGCGTTGAAGACCGGGTCTATGGCTACACCTTC. Amino acids: CSVEDRVYGYTF.